Shown below are 3 T cell receptor beta chains from a single sample sequenced in a study of regulatory T cells in long-lasting Graves disease. Stated time point: persistent/refractory GD, antithyroid drugs over 5 years with positive TRAb. With RNA extracted from PBMCs as input, the TCR library was made. Construction of the TCR beta libraries employed iRepertoire HTBI primers in conjunction with Arm-PCR of CDR3 regions. TCRdb reprocessed the multiplex PCR reads with MiXCR, giving one entry per CDR3 protein. The sample has some 470,000 distinct CDR3 sequences, 20% to 25% seen once. This specimen consisted of peripheral blood mononuclear cells (PBMCs), obtained when the disease was refractory, from a patient treated with antithyroid drugs. These receptors all come from a female donor with Graves disease.

The gene calls are TRBV6-1 and TRBJ2-2; 9 positions match TRBD2. The length of the CDR3 is 16 residues. J lost 3 bases, V lost 4 bases, and 6 bases had no gene match. The V gene's germline CDR1 is MNHNS and CDR2 SASEGT. CDR3 DNA sequence: TGTGCCAGCAGTGCCCATAGCGGGAGTGACACCGGGGAGCTGTTTTTT. Protein: CASSAHSGSDTGELFF.

The rearrangement links TRBV19 to TRBJ1-5; D is undetermined. Germline lookup yields CDR1 LNHDA and CDR2 SQIVND (reference sequence). The CDR3 extends over 13 amino acids. Trimming removed 4 bases from V and 6 bases from J, with 10 bases in between. The CDR3 here is CASSSVKSQPQHF. The DNA of the CDR3 is TGTGCCAGTAGTAGCGTGAAGTCTCAGCCCCAGCATTTT.

This clonotype was counted at least ten times. The genes are TRBV11-1 and TRBJ2-5; D gene unclear. Germline V gene sequence: CDR1 SGHAT, CDR2 FQDESV (reference sequence). V lost 3 bases and J lost 5, with 10 bases in between. CDR3 size: 13 residues. CDR3 DNA sequence: TGTGCCAGCAGCTTGAACTCTCGGGAGACCCAGTACTTC. Translating it yields CASSLNSRETQYF.